The next 21 T cell receptor beta chains were all read from a single sample in a study of CD8 T cell repertoires and HIV-1 epitope variants. TCRdb keeps only in-frame clones here, not all; method: immunoSEQ multiplex PCR. The sample lists thousands of clones; around 67% were seen once. Antigens of these TCRs are unknown. Source material: cultured CD8+ T cells derived from PBMCs. These receptors originate from a male donor with HIV.

V is TRBV7-7 and J is TRBJ2-7; D is possibly TRBD2 (6 bases). Trimming removed 2 bases from V and 6 bases from J, with 8 bases in between. CDR3 length equals 12 residues. Germline V lookup: CDR1 SSHAT, CDR2 FNYEAQ (reference sequence). The CDR3 sequence: CASSLRAGEQYF. DNA for the CDR3: TGTGCCAGCAGCTTACGAGCGGGCGAGCAGTACTTC.

This chain links TRBV27 with TRBJ2-4, with D hard to call. The germline gives CDR1 MNHEY, CDR2 SMNVEV (reference sequence). This CDR3 has 16 residues. Trimming removed 6 bases at V and 3 bases at J, with 18 bases between. CDR3 in amino acids: CASRLMGLQDKNIQYF. The CDR3 nucleotides are TGTGCCAGCAGACTCATGGGCCTCCAAGACAAAAACATTCAGTACTTC.

The chain recombines TRBV25-1 with TRBJ1-1, with TRBD1 as a possible D gene (5 bases). V lost 6 bases, J lost 2 bases, and 10 bases lay in between. The CDR3 extends over 13 amino acids. Germline V gene lookup returns CDR1 MGHDK and CDR2 SYGVNS. This chain's CDR3 is CASRSTENTEAFF. CDR3 nucleotide sequence: TGTGCCAGCAGATCGACAGAAAACACTGAAGCTTTCTTT.

The rearrangement joins TRBV11-2 to TRBJ1-2; the D gene is possibly TRBD1 (6 bases). V lost 5 bases to trimming and J lost 3 bases, with 13 bases between them. This CDR3 comprises 14 residues. The germline CDR1 and CDR2 sequences are SGHAT and FQNNGV. CDR3 nucleotides: TGTGCCAGCAGCAGACCGGGACAAGACTATGGCTACACCTTC. Protein product: CASSRPGQDYGYTF.

This rearrangement joins TRBV28 to TRBJ2-7; 9 nucleotides match TRBD2. Germline V CDR1 and CDR2: MDHEN, SYDVKM. With 6 bases clipped from V and 1 base from J, the junction kept 7 bases outside the gene matches. The CDR3 totals 15 residues. In DNA, the CDR3 is TGTGCCAGCAGCCCTACTAGCGGGTTATCCTACGAGCAGTACTTC. This sequence encodes CASSPTSGLSYEQYF.

The chain employs TRBV6-1 and TRBJ2-2; 11 bases agree with TRBD2. Germline V lookup: CDR1 MNHNS, CDR2 SASEGT. The CDR3 runs to 15 residues. Trimming at V came to 6 bases and at J to 4 bases, leaving 4 bases not matched to a gene. This CDR3 reads CASRALAGVTGELFF. In DNA form, the CDR3 reads TGTGCCAGCAGGGCACTAGCGGGAGTCACCGGGGAGCTGTTTTTT.

The J gene is TRBJ2-4, the V gene TRBV27; 8 bases align to TRBD2. CDR3 size: 13 residues. J gave up 6 bases and V 6 bases, and 4 bases lay outside the gene matches. In germline, CDR1 is MNHEY, CDR2 SMNVEV (reference sequence). This CDR3 reads CASSPRGGNIQYF. CDR3 DNA sequence: TGTGCCAGCAGCCCCCGGGGGGGAAACATTCAGTACTTC.

The chain is built from TRBV28 and TRBJ1-5; D is ambiguous. Germline V gives CDR1 MDHEN, CDR2 SYDVKM. Deletions cut 3 bases from V and 7 bases from J, with 13 bases between. This CDR3 spans 14 amino acids. CDR3 nucleotide sequence: TGTGCCAGCAGTTTGTCCCTGGTAAACCAGCCCCAGCATTTT. Translation: CASSLSLVNQPQHF.

The rearrangement uses TRBV19 and TRBJ2-1; TRBD1 agrees at 8 bases. V dropped 3 bases and J dropped 9; count of bases not matched to a gene: 4. This CDR3 contains 13 residues. Germline V gene lookup returns CDR1 LNHDA and CDR2 SQIVND (reference sequence). The CDR3 DNA reads TGTGCCAGTAGTATCTCAGGGGGCGTTGAGCAGTTCTTC. As protein: CASSISGGVEQFF.

In its sample, this clone was seen once. The chain carries TRBV10-3 and TRBJ2-1; weak D call: TRBD2 (5 bases). CDR3 size: 16 residues. Trimming took off 0 bases at V and 0 bases at J, with 9 bases between the two ends. CDR1 and CDR2 (germline): ENHRY, SYGVKD. The CDR3 spells CAISESMAGSYNEQFF. In DNA, the CDR3 is TGTGCCATCAGTGAGTCGATGGCGGGCTCCTACAATGAGCAGTTCTTC.

This sequence joins TRBV19 and TRBJ1-2, with 10 bases aligning to TRBD1. This CDR3 comprises 13 residues. V lost 8 bases to trimming and J lost 3 bases; unmatched junction nucleotides: 3. Germline V gene data show CDR1 as LNHDA and CDR2 as SQIVND (reference sequence). The CDR3 sequence is CASLDRGDYGYTF. The CDR3 DNA is TGTGCCAGTTTGGACAGGGGGGACTATGGCTACACCTTC.

V gene TRBV27 combines with J gene TRBJ2-2; 7 bases are a match to TRBD2. The CDR3 sequence is 18 residues long. V was pared by 3 bases and J by 2 bases, with 12 bases of the junction left unmatched. Germline V gene data show CDR1 as MNHEY and CDR2 as SMNVEV (reference sequence). Here the CDR3 DNA reads TGTGCCAGCAGTTTTGGGCTAGCGGTTCTCGGCAACACCGGGGAGCTGTTTTTT. It yields the protein CASSFGLAVLGNTGELFF.

This chain uses TRBV4-2 with TRBJ2-5; 10 nucleotides agree with TRBD2. The last part of the DNA fits TRBJ2-7 better; the J call may be wrong. Germline-derived CDR1 and CDR2 are LGHNA and YNFKEQ. This CDR3 is 14 amino acids long. This chain's CDR3 is CASSQLAGENEQYF. CDR3 coding DNA: TGTGCCAGCAGCCAACTAGCGGGAGAGAACGAGCAGTACTTC.

By sample share, this clone is medium-sized (0.01 to 0.1%). The rearrangement links TRBV5-6 to TRBJ1-6, with D unclear. Trimming took 0 bases from V and 9 from J, leaving 7 bases between them. Per the germline V gene, CDR1 is SGHDT and CDR2 is YYEEEE. This CDR3 comprises 13 residues. In DNA form, the CDR3 reads TGTGCCAGCAGCTTGGGTGCGGTTTCACCCCTCCACTTT. Translating gives CASSLGAVSPLHF.

In its sample, this clone is large (0.1 to 1%). V gene TRBV4-3 combines with J gene TRBJ1-1, with D perhaps matching TRBD1 (5 bases). The V and J ends lost 0 bases and 1 base respectively, with 12 bases between them. The CDR3 has 16 residues. The V gene's germline CDR1 is LGHNA and CDR2 YSLEER. As DNA, the CDR3 is TGCGCCAGCAGCCAAGATGTTGGGCAGGGGAACACTGAAGCTTTCTTT. Translated: CASSQDVGQGNTEAFF.

The chain employs TRBV4-2 and TRBJ2-1; TRBD2 matches 7 bases. The CDR3 spans 17 residues. Trimming cost V 4 bases and J 8 bases; bases outside gene matches: 17. Germline CDR1 and CDR2: LGHNA and YNFKEQ. The DNA of the CDR3 is TGTGCCAGCAGCCTCACTAGCGAGCTGGCCCGCGGGGATGAGCAGTTCTTC. Amino acids: CASSLTSELARGDEQFF.

The chain has TRBV18 and TRBJ2-2, with D possibly being TRBD2 (5 bases). This CDR3 has 16 amino acids. Germline V gene data show CDR1 as KGHSH and CDR2 as LQKENI. Trimming removed 6 bases at V and 2 bases at J, with 16 bases between. The CDR3 protein is CASSPSPGLNTGELFF. The CDR3 DNA follows: TGTGCCAGCTCCCCCTCCCCCGGACTCAACACCGGGGAGCTGTTTTTT.

This rearrangement joins TRBV4-1 to TRBJ2-7; TRBD2 aligns across 13 bases. Per the germline V gene, CDR1 is MGHRA and CDR2 is YSYEKL. This CDR3 region has 16 residues. Losses at the gene ends were 1 base for V and 3 bases for J; bases not matched to a gene: 3. CDR3 protein: CASSQAGLAGIYEQYF. Here the CDR3 DNA reads TGCGCCAGCAGCCAAGCGGGACTAGCGGGGATCTACGAGCAGTACTTC.

This chain uses TRBV30 with TRBJ2-1; tentative D call: TRBD2 (6 bases). Germline assignment: CDR1 GTSNPN and CDR2 SVGIG (reference sequence). The CDR3 runs to 16 residues. V was shortened by 4 bases and J by 9 bases, with 25 bases between the two germline ends. As DNA, the CDR3 is TGTGCCTGGATCCCGAGGCCGGCGGGGCCCCGGGGTGAGCAGTTCTTC. It translates to CAWIPRPAGPRGEQFF.

This clone was counted only a few times. The gene calls are TRBV6-1 and TRBJ2-1; 9 bases agree with TRBD1. J lost 0 bases, V lost 6 bases, and 0 bases had no gene match. There are 14 residues in the CDR3. The germline V gene has CDR1 MNHNS and CDR2 SASEGT. The CDR3 loop reads CASRDRGSYNEQFF. The DNA for the CDR3 is TGTGCCAGCAGGGACAGGGGCTCCTACAATGAGCAGTTCTTC.

This clone was picked up a small number of times. Other nucleotide sequences in the sample specify the same CDR3. The chain has TRBV27 and TRBJ2-1, with 9 bases fitting TRBD2. Germline V gene sequence: CDR1 MNHEY, CDR2 SMNVEV (reference sequence). The CDR3 totals 17 residues. V lost 5 bases to trimming and J lost 0 bases; unmatched junction nucleotides: 8. The CDR3 coding sequence is TGTGCCAGCAGTCCTACGACTAGCGGCTACTCCTACAATGAGCAGTTCTTC. Its protein product is CASSPTTSGYSYNEQFF.